This T cell receptor (beta chain) was found in a study of vaccination effects on CD4 cells after COVID-19. About the research overall: Convalescent patient samples, from a couple of individuals, date to 16 days and one week before vaccination. Findings and caveats of the study: Early post-infection timepoints were missing from the study, which also had few convalescent patients. Clones from infection and from vaccination both contracted markedly late after vaccination.

Trimming removed 0 bases at V and 0 bases at J, with 12 bases between. Germline loops: CDR1 SGHDT, CDR2 YYEEEE. This CDR3 contains 16 residues. Once cultured for approximately eleven days, the cells underwent separation to obtain CD4+ T cells. The data were produced by immunoSEQ multiplex PCR, yet TCRdb's version contains in-frame clones alone and is incomplete. The data contain 40,000 to 60,000 clones, approximately 81% of them singletons. A word on this clone: Its antigen is not known.

The TCR originated in a human donor who had a prior SARS-CoV-2 infection. The chain recombines TRBV5-6 with TRBJ2-5, with D hard to call. Sequenced material: CD4+ T cells from PBMCs cultured without peptide, taken before COVID-19 vaccination. As DNA, the CDR3 is TGTGCCAGCAGCTTGGTGCGCCTACAGAACCAAGAGACCCAGTACTTC. This sequence encodes CASSLVRLQNQETQYF. Full variable domain (outside the CDR3, taken from reference TRBV5-6 and TRBJ2-5): DAGVTQSPTHLIKTRGQQVTLRCSPKSGHDTVSWYQQALGQGPQFIFQYYEEEERQRGNFPDRFSGHQFPNYSSELNVNALLLGDSALYLCASSLVRLQNQETQYFGPGTRLLVL.